This T cell receptor (beta chain) was sequenced for a study of blood T cell repertoires in COVID-19. Overall study context: The United States, Italy and Spain supplied acute and convalescent COVID-19 samples. From T cells, B-cell-depleted T cells, or PBMCs came the material, which was cDNA or gDNA.

Authors' methods: Amplifying reference gene primers gave estimates of nucleated cell counts. Generated by immunoSEQ multiplex PCR, the TCRdb table keeps only in-frame clones and is missing some. From that table come the V and J calls and clone size; the DNA was used to work out D and trimming. The data show 200,000 to 250,000 clones, roughly 84% seen once. In its sample, this clone was seen once. Sequenced sample: peripheral blood. The sequence was obtained from a woman at least 80 years old with acute or convalescent COVID-19.

CDR3 in DNA: TGTGCCAGCAGTTACTCCGGGGTCTATGGCTACACCTTC. Encoded protein: CASSYSGVYGYTF. This chain joins TRBV6-2 or TRBV6-3 and TRBJ1-2, with D unclear. V was clipped by 0 bases and J by 4 bases, with 6 bases between them. This CDR3 is 13 amino acids long. Germline CDR1 is MNHEY and CDR2 is SVGEGT.